The 22 T cell receptor beta chains presented below share a single source sample, sequenced in a study of beta chain features in type 1 diabetes. Every isolated RNA sample was fully reverse transcribed, so sequencing captured expressed TCRB transcripts. Sequencing was performed with immunoSEQ multiplex PCR; in TCRdb, only in-frame clones are kept and a portion is missing. Of hundreds of thousands of clones in the sample, about 32% were seen once. Sequencing was carried out using naive CD4+ T cells from blood. The receptors stem from a young man in good health.

The V call is TRBV28, the J call TRBJ1-5, with TRBD1 matching over 7 bases. With V trimmed by 6 bases and J by 4 bases, 12 bases remained unmatched. The germline CDR1 and CDR2 sequences are MDHEN and SYDVKM. This CDR3 is built from 16 residues. The CDR3 is CASRRRRQGGNQPQHF. CDR3 coding DNA: TGTGCCAGCAGACGCCGCCGACAGGGAGGGAATCAGCCCCAGCATTTT.

The rearrangement links TRBV4-1 to TRBJ2-1, with D possibly matching TRBD2 (5 bases). The CDR3 contains 18 residues. Looked up from germline, CDR1 is MGHRA and CDR2 is YSYEKL. Trimming stripped 2 bases from V and 8 bases from J, with 25 bases between. This chain's CDR3 is CASSQKGFLAPTSDEQFF. In DNA form, the CDR3 reads TGCGCCAGCAGCCAAAAGGGATTCCTAGCTCCGACCTCGGATGAGCAGTTCTTC.

This clone came up a few times. The rearrangement joins TRBV10-3 to TRBJ2-7; D call uncertain. This CDR3 comprises 11 residues. Trimming pared 4 bases from V and 5 bases from J, leaving 6 bases between. Germline assignment: CDR1 ENHRY and CDR2 SYGVKD. CDR3 nucleotides: TGTGCCATCAGTGCCGGTGACGAGCAGTACTTC. Translating gives CAISAGDEQYF.

Written as DNA, the CDR3 is TGTGCCAGCAGCTTACTAGCGGGCTCATCCTACAATGAGCAGTTCTTC. Protein: CASSLLAGSSYNEQFF. The chain employs TRBV7-7 and TRBJ2-1; 8 nucleotides match TRBD2. The germline gives CDR1 SSHAT, CDR2 FNYEAQ (reference sequence). The CDR3 is made up of 16 amino acids. V trimming: 2 bases; J trimming: 1 base; junction bases outside the gene matches: 4.

The chain couples TRBV27 to TRBJ2-5; weak D call: TRBD1 (6 bases). Germline V CDR1 and CDR2: MNHEY, SMNVEV (reference sequence). The V and J ends lost 6 bases and 0 bases respectively, with 8 bases between them. CDR3 length: 13 residues. The CDR3 spells CASSTGYQETQYF. The CDR3, as DNA: TGTGCCAGCAGCACAGGGTACCAAGAGACCCAGTACTTC.

The chain's CDR3 is CASRVSGAEYEQYF. The CDR3 DNA reads TGTGCCAGCAGAGTATCCGGGGCTGAGTACGAGCAGTACTTC. This chain connects TRBV7-8 to TRBJ2-7; either TRBD1 or TRBD2 may supply D (5 bases each). CDR1 and CDR2 (germline): SGHVS, FQNEAQ. V lost 6 bases and J lost 4, with 16 bases in between. This CDR3 has 14 amino acids.

This clone came up a few times. The CDR3 spells CASSLLRTGVYNEQFF. The DNA of the CDR3 is TGTGCCAGCAGCTTGCTCCGGACAGGGGTCTACAATGAGCAGTTCTTC. V gene TRBV5-6 combines with J gene TRBJ2-1; the match to TRBD1 covers 9 bases. There are 16 residues in the CDR3. V lost 1 base and J lost 3; bases outside the gene matches: 5. Germline V gene sequence: CDR1 SGHDT, CDR2 YYEEEE.

This clone was recorded a few times. V usage is TRBV28 and J usage is TRBJ2-6, with D possibly called TRBD1 or TRBD2 (6 bases each). CDR1 and CDR2 from the germline V gene are MDHEN and SYDVKM. The CDR3 is 14 residues long. The ends were cut back, 4 bases at V and 4 bases at J, with 8 bases in the middle. For the CDR3, the DNA is TGTGCCAGCAGTTCGGGGGCCGGGGCCAACGTCCTGACTTTC. Its protein is CASSSGAGANVLTF.

The chain recombines TRBV20-1 with TRBJ1-1; D gene uncertain. Germline V gives CDR1 DFQATT, CDR2 SNEGSKA (reference sequence). The CDR3 runs to 10 residues. The ends were cut back, 6 bases at V and 7 bases at J, with 9 bases in the middle. The CDR3 DNA is TGCAGTGCAGCCCGGGGTGAAGCTTTCTTT. Residues: CSAARGEAFF.

This clone has just a few counts. The rearrangement joins TRBV5-4 to TRBJ2-1; 13 positions match TRBD2. CDR1 is SGHNT, CDR2 YYREEE, per germline (reference sequence). The CDR3 totals 17 residues. V gave up 4 bases and J gave up 5 bases; unmatched junction bases: 9. CDR3 nucleotides: TGTGCCAGCAGCGGATGGACTAGCGGGAGATCCAACAATGAGCAGTTCTTC. Its translation is CASSGWTSGRSNNEQFF.

V is TRBV12-5 and J is TRBJ2-6; TRBD2 is a possible D gene (5 bases). This CDR3 has 16 amino acids. Germline lookup yields CDR1 LGHNT and CDR2 FRNRAP. V lost 1 base to trimming and J lost 1 base, with 8 bases between them. As DNA, the CDR3 is TGTGCTAGTGGTTTGGAACGGGGTTCTGGGGCCAACGTCCTGACTTTC. Translated: CASGLERGSGANVLTF.

The table lists this clone with a few counts. V and J are TRBV5-1 and TRBJ2-3; the match to TRBD1 covers 7 bases. Germline V lookup: CDR1 SGHRS, CDR2 YFSETQ. With V trimmed by 4 bases and J by 0 bases, 14 bases remained unmatched. The CDR3 consists of 18 residues. The CDR3 loop is CASSPGQRQIASTDTQYF. CDR3 DNA sequence: TGCGCCAGCAGCCCGGGACAGCGACAAATAGCTAGCACAGATACGCAGTATTTT.

The chain carries TRBV7-8 and TRBJ1-1; D possibly corresponds to TRBD1 (5 bases). CDR3 length equals 15 residues. Trimming shortened V by 6 bases and J by 0 bases, and 14 bases separated the two germline ends. Germline V gene lookup returns CDR1 SGHVS and CDR2 FQNEAQ. The CDR3 bases are TGTGCCAGCAGTCCCGCGGGGGTTATGAACACTGAAGCTTTCTTT. It is translated as CASSPAGVMNTEAFF.

V is TRBV6-1 and J is TRBJ2-7; D may be TRBD1 or TRBD2 (5 bases each). This CDR3 region has 15 residues. Deletions cut 6 bases from V and 6 bases from J, with 21 bases between. The germline gives CDR1 MNHNS, CDR2 SASEGT. The CDR3 nucleotides are TGTGCCAGCAGGCCCGGGACCCCGGGGTCGAGCGAGCAGTACTTC. Translated: CASRPGTPGSSEQYF.

This clone was detected only a few times. The V gene is TRBV30, the J gene TRBJ2-7, with D possibly being TRBD1 or TRBD2 (7 bases each). The CDR3 runs to 14 residues. The germline gives CDR1 GTSNPN, CDR2 SVGIG (reference sequence). The V end lost 1 base, the J end lost 6 bases, and 16 bases lay between the germline ends. The CDR3 protein is CAWSEYRGGVEQYF. CDR3 bases: TGTGCCTGGAGTGAGTACAGGGGAGGGGTCGAGCAGTACTTC.

This clone was found a few times. J is TRBJ1-1 and V is TRBV7-9; maybe TRBD1 (5 bases). The V gene's germline CDR1 is SEHNR and CDR2 FQNEAQ (reference sequence). The CDR3 has 13 amino acids. V gave up 5 bases and J gave up 4 bases, with 11 bases separating them. The CDR3 loop reads CASSQGDSTEAFF. Written as DNA, the CDR3 is TGTGCCAGCAGCCAAGGGGATAGCACTGAAGCTTTCTTT.

V and J are TRBV10-3 and TRBJ2-3; 8 bases line up with TRBD2. CDR1 and CDR2 from the germline V gene are ENHRY and SYGVKD. The CDR3 is 17 amino acids. With 7 bases clipped from V and 0 bases from J, the junction kept 12 bases outside the gene matches. CDR3 coding DNA: TGTGCCATCATGTATACTAGCGGTTTAACTAGCACAGATACGCAGTATTTT. Translating gives CAIMYTSGLTSTDTQYF.

In this sample, this clone turned up a few times. In DNA form, the CDR3 reads TGTGCCAGCAAGCTGGACCGGACAGGAGACCGCTACACCTTC. Protein sequence: CASKLDRTGDRYTF. The genes are TRBV2 and TRBJ1-2, with 7 positions matching TRBD1. The CDR3 contains 14 residues. V lost 7 bases to trimming and J lost 9 bases; unmatched junction nucleotides: 14. Germline CDR1 is SNHLY and CDR2 is FYNNEI. The whole variable domain, remainder taken from reference TRBV2 and TRBJ1-2, is EPEVTQTPSHQVTQMGQEVILRCVPISNHLYFYWYRQILGQKVEFLVSFYNNEISEKSEIFDDQFSVERPDGSNFTLKIRSTKLEDSAMYFCASKLDRTGDRYTFGSGTRLTVV.

The chain joins TRBV29-1 to TRBJ2-1; 10 nucleotides match TRBD2. The CDR3 consists of 17 residues. With 7 bases clipped from V and 7 bases from J, the junction kept 19 bases outside the gene matches. CDR1 is SQVTM, CDR2 ANQGSEA, per germline. The CDR3 loop is CSAPRASSGRTRNEQFF. The CDR3 region has the DNA TGCAGCGCCCCCCGGGCAAGTAGCGGGAGGACCAGGAATGAGCAGTTCTTC.

This rearrangement joins TRBV7-6 to TRBJ2-3; a weak D match, TRBD2 (6 bases). The V gene's germline CDR1 is SGHVS and CDR2 FNYEAQ. V was shortened by 6 bases and J by 2 bases, with 27 bases between the two germline ends. This CDR3 spans 19 amino acids. The chain's CDR3 is CASSLGRDFSRWDTDTQYF. CDR3 in DNA: TGTGCCAGCAGTCTAGGCCGGGACTTCTCTCGCTGGGACACAGATACGCAGTATTTT.

The chain employs TRBV29-1 and TRBJ2-1; 9 bases line up with TRBD2. Germline values: CDR1 SQVTM, CDR2 ANQGSEA. V gave up 4 bases and J gave up 5 bases; unmatched junction bases: 6. The CDR3 length is 14 residues. The CDR3: CSVAGRGRDNEQFF. DNA of the CDR3: TGCAGCGTTGCGGGACGCGGGAGGGACAATGAGCAGTTCTTC.

This clone has more than one count but fewer than ten. The chain uses TRBV29-1 and TRBJ2-1; perhaps TRBD1 as D (5 bases). Germline lookup yields CDR1 SQVTM and CDR2 ANQGSEA. The CDR3 consists of 11 residues. Trimming took 6 bases from V and 3 from J, leaving 6 bases between them. The CDR3 DNA sequence: TGCAGCGTGGACAACTACAATGAGCAGTTCTTC. As protein: CSVDNYNEQFF.